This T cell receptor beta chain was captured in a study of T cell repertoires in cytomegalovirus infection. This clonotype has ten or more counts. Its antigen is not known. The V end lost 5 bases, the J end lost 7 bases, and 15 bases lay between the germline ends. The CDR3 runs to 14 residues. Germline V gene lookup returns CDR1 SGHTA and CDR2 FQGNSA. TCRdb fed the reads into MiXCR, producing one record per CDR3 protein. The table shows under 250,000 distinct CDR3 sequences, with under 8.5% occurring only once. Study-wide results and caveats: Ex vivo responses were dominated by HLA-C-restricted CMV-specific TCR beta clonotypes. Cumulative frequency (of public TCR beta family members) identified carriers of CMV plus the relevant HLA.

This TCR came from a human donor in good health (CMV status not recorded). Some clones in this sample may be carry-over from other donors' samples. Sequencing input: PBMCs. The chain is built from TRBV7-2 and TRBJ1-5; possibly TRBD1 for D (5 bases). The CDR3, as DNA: TGTGCCAGCAGCCTGGGGGACGGAGGGCAGCCCCAGCATTTT. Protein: CASSLGDGGQPQHF. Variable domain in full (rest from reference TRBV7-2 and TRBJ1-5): GAGVSQSPSNKVTEKGKDVELRCDPISGHTALYWYRQSLGQGLEFLIYFQGNSAPDKSGLPSDRFSAERTGGSVSTLTIQRTQQEDSAVYLCASSLGDGGQPQHFGDGTRLSIL.